The source of this T cell receptor (delta chain) is a study of Vδ1+ human thymocytes. Points on this clone: The target antigen is unknown.

Study results and caveats: Unlike peripheral blood Vdelta1+ controls, thymic delta-chain sequences included around 21% Vdelta2 and few Vdelta3. Bulk data may be misread because of unexpected Vdelta2 sequences. Many TRG clonotypes were shared between donors; TRD repertoires were essentially private. In the thymus, TRG and TRD repertoires looked highly polyclonal with Gaussian CDR3 lengths.

The sorted cells were CD3+ Vdelta1+ Vdelta2- thymocytes from alphabeta-depleted thymus. The CDR3 covers 21 residues. Losses at the gene ends were 2 bases for V and 12 bases for J; bases not matched to a gene: 31. Germline values: CDR1 TSWWSYY, CDR2 QGS. The template was reverse-transcribed extracted RNA. Multiplex PCR used pooled V-gene forward primers and a constant-region reverse primer to amplify CDR3s. TCRdb re-identified clones in the multiplex PCR reads via CATT. Of about 55,000 delta-chain clones in the sample, more than 15% were seen once. The gene calls are TRDV1 and TRDJ1, with TRDD3 identical over 9 bases. Sequencing was done on a sample of Vdelta1+ gamma-delta thymocytes from the thymus. Subset of the sample: FACS-sorted CD3+ TCRalphabeta- TCRVdelta1+ TCRVdelta2- thymocytes. This clonotype originated in a boy less than two years old who had congenital heart surgery. The CDR3, as DNA: TGTGCTCTTGGGGAAGTCTACTCGATTACTGGGGGACCTTGGAGCACTGGCCCCTTCATCTTT. Translating it yields CALGEVYSITGGPWSTGPFIF.